Listed below are T cell receptor beta chains from one sample, sequenced in a study of T cells in Graves' hyperthyroidism and ophthalmopathy. TCRdb independently ran MiXCR on the multiplex PCR reads; one entry per CDR3 protein. Here the sample spans 400,000 to 550,000 distinct CDR3 sequences, roughly a quarter being singletons. Sequenced sample: blood. These receptor sequences come from a woman aged 30 to 39 with Graves' ophthalmopathy. The CDR3 runs from the conserved cysteine through the conserved F or W. The D gene is left open where the match is weak. Clone size is given for some rows only: seen once, a few or many times, or a class if the clone is expanded.

j_gene	abundance	len	v_gene	d_gene	CDR3nt	CDR3aa
TRBJ2-7	.	13	TRBV24-1	.	TGTGCCACCAGTGATTCGTCATTAGGCGAGCAGTACTTC	CATSDSSLGEQYF
TRBJ2-2	.	13	TRBV19	.	TGTGCCAGTAGTATAGACGTCCGATCGGAGCTGTTTTTT	CASSIDVRSELFF
TRBJ2-2	.	14	TRBV10-3	TRBD1	TGTGCCATCAGATGGACAGGGAATACCGGGGAGCTGTTTTTT	CAIRWTGNTGELFF
TRBJ2-2	.	16	TRBV6-1	.	TGTGCCAGCAGTAGAGTTGGGAGACGTAGCACCGGGGAGCTGTTTTTT	CASSRVGRRSTGELFF
TRBJ1-3	many	15	TRBV7-9	.	TGTGCCAGCACCACCGACAGAAACTCTGGAAACACCATATATTTT	CASTTDRNSGNTIYF
TRBJ2-5	few	12	TRBV6-1	TRBD2	TGTGCCAGCAGTGAGGGACTACGCACCCAGTACTTC	CASSEGLRTQYF
TRBJ1-1	.	14	TRBV7-3	.	TGTGCCAGCAGGTCAACAGGGTTGGGCACTGAAGCTTTCTTT	CASRSTGLGTEAFF
TRBJ1-5	.	17	TRBV11-2	.	TGTGCCAGCAGCCCCCAGGAGGGGCCTTATAGCAATCAGCCCCAGCATTTT	CASSPQEGPYSNQPQHF
TRBJ2-7	many	15	TRBV6-2/TRBV6-3	TRBD1	TGTGCCAGCAGAAATTATCGGGACAGGGCCTACGAGCAGTACTTC	CASRNYRDRAYEQYF
TRBJ2-7	many	15	TRBV28	.	TGTGCCAGCAGTTTATCGACGAGCGGTCACCCCGAGCAGTACTTC	CASSLSTSGHPEQYF
TRBJ2-7	few	13	TRBV12-3/TRBV12-4	TRBD2	TGTGCCAGCAGGGGTAGCGGGGGTTACGAGCAGTACTTC	CASRGSGGYEQYF
TRBJ2-7	few	16	TRBV11-2	TRBD2	TGTGCCAGCAGCTTAGGCCTTCTAGCGGGGGCCTACGAGCAGTACTTC	CASSLGLLAGAYEQYF
TRBJ1-2	many	15	TRBV12-3/TRBV12-4	TRBD1	TGTGCCAGCAGGGCGGGACAGGGACCTAACTATGGCTACACCTTC	CASRAGQGPNYGYTF
TRBJ2-7	many	12	TRBV20-1	TRBD1	TGCAGTGCATCGACAGGGGACTACGAGCAGTACTTC	CSASTGDYEQYF
TRBJ1-1	.	12	TRBV3-1	.	TGTGCCAGCGGGCAGTTGAACACTGAAGCTTTCTTT	CASGQLNTEAFF
TRBJ1-2	few	15	TRBV13	.	TGTGCCAGCAGCTTAGGAGAGGGCAGGGCCAAGGGCTACACCTTC	CASSLGEGRAKGYTF
TRBJ2-7	.	14	TRBV28	TRBD2	TGTGCCAGCAGCTGGGGGCTAGCGGGAAACGAGCAGTACTTC	CASSWGLAGNEQYF
TRBJ2-3	.	21	TRBV5-1	TRBD2	TGCGCCAGCAGCTTTACCCCGGGACTAGCGGGGACTACTACTGGCACAGATACGCAGTATTTT	CASSFTPGLAGTTTGTDTQYF
TRBJ1-2	.	17	TRBV30	TRBD1	TGTGCCTGCCCCAGACGGACAGGGTCTTTAGGAAGCTATGGCTACACCTTC	CACPRRTGSLGSYGYTF
TRBJ2-7	many	14	TRBV6-1	.	TGTGCCAGCAATATAGGAGCTAGCTCCTACGAGCAGTACTTC	CASNIGASSYEQYF
TRBJ2-2	many	14	TRBV5-1	.	TGCGCCAGCAGCTTGTCTAGCCACACCGGGGAGCTGTTTTTT	CASSLSSHTGELFF
TRBJ2-5	.	12	TRBV20-1	.	TGCAGTGCTAGAGAGTCCATGGAGTCCCAGTACTTC	CSARESMESQYF
TRBJ2-2	.	15	TRBV29-1	TRBD2	TGCAGCGTTGAAGATCGGGGGGGGCAAGCCGGGGAGCTGTTTTTT	CSVEDRGGQAGELFF
TRBJ1-2	many	16	TRBV11-2	TRBD1	TGTGCCAGCAGCTGTTATGACAGGGTTGGCAGCTATGGCTACACCTTC	CASSCYDRVGSYGYTF
TRBJ1-2	few	12	TRBV20-1	.	TGCAGTGCTAGAGGGACATCTGACGGCTACACCTTC	CSARGTSDGYTF
TRBJ1-2	.	18	TRBV28	.	TGTGCCAGCAGTTCCTGGGTTTCTATCGATTGGCCTAACTATGGCTACACCTTC	CASSSWVSIDWPNYGYTF
TRBJ1-5	many	19	TRBV15	.	TGTGCCACCAGCAGAGGAGCCAATTACAGGGATAAGGCTGATCCGCCCCAGCATTTT	CATSRGANYRDKADPPQHF
TRBJ1-2	.	15	TRBV20-1	.	TGCAGTGCTAGACACTGGGACCGCGCAAACTTGGGCTACACCTTC	CSARHWDRANLGYTF
TRBJ1-1	.	15	TRBV6-1	TRBD1	TGTGCCAGCAAGATACCCGGGACAGGGAACACTGAAGCTTTCTTT	CASKIPGTGNTEAFF
TRBJ2-4	many	17	TRBV2	TRBD2	TGTGCCAGCACTGAGGGGCCTAGCGGGGGTGCCAAAAACATTCAGTACTTC	CASTEGPSGGAKNIQYF
TRBJ1-2	.	13	TRBV6-1	.	TGTGCCATCACCCTGGGACAAGTCTATGGCTACACCTTC	CAITLGQVYGYTF
TRBJ2-5	many	14	TRBV6-1	.	TGTGCCAGCAGCCCACACAGAAACCAAGAGACCCAGTACTTC	CASSPHRNQETQYF
TRBJ1-5	.	16	TRBV28	TRBD1	TGTGCCAGCAGTCTATACAGGGGAAGTGGCAATCAGCCCCAGCATTTT	CASSLYRGSGNQPQHF
TRBJ2-5	many	14	TRBV20-1	.	TGCAGTGCTAGAGCGTTCAGGGAGCAAGAGACCCAGTACTTC	CSARAFREQETQYF
TRBJ2-4	.	15	TRBV30	TRBD1	TGTGCCTGGATTAGTGGACAGGGGGGGAAAAACGTTCAGTACTTC	CAWISGQGGKNVQYF
TRBJ2-7	many	14	TRBV4-3	TRBD1	TGCGCCAGCAGCGTGGGACAGGGACGCTACGAGCAGTACTTC	CASSVGQGRYEQYF
TRBJ2-7	many	14	TRBV20-1	TRBD1	TGCAGTGCTTTTACCGGGACAGTGGGACGAGAGCAGTACTTC	CSAFTGTVGREQYF
TRBJ2-2	many	14	TRBV5-1	.	TGCGCCAGCAGCTTGGCCGGTGAGACCGGGGAGCTGTTTTTT	CASSLAGETGELFF
TRBJ1-1	.	13	TRBV7-3	.	TGTGCCAGCAGCTTAGAACGGTTGGCTGAAGCTTTCTTT	CASSLERLAEAFF
TRBJ2-7	.	16	TRBV9	TRBD1	TGTGCCAGCAGCCTACCCCGACAGGGGGGGACCTACGAGCAGTACTTC	CASSLPRQGGTYEQYF
TRBJ1-1	many	14	TRBV29-1	TRBD1	TGCAGCGGGCGACAGGGGGATTTGGGAACTGAAGCTTTCTTT	CSGRQGDLGTEAFF
TRBJ1-2	many	14	TRBV6-1	TRBD1	TGTGCCACGGCCGGGACAGGGAATAACTATGGCTACACCTTC	CATAGTGNNYGYTF
TRBJ1-1	many	12	TRBV12-3/TRBV12-4	.	TGTGCCAGCAGTTCCCGACAGGTAGAAGCTTTCTTT	CASSSRQVEAFF
TRBJ2-7	.	12	TRBV2	TRBD2	TGTGCCAGCAGTGGCCCCGGGGGGACTAGGCTTTTC	CASSGPGGTRLF
TRBJ2-5	many	13	TRBV7-2	TRBD2	TGTGCCAGCAGACGGGGGGATGGAGAGACCCAGTACTTC	CASRRGDGETQYF
TRBJ1-2	many	14	TRBV5-1	.	TGCGCCAGCAGCTTTTGGCCCTACTGGGCAGGCTACACCTTC	CASSFWPYWAGYTF
TRBJ1-1	few	14	TRBV28	TRBD1	TGTGCCAGCAGGAGGGGACAGATGACCACTGAAGCTTTCTTT	CASRRGQMTTEAFF
TRBJ1-5	many	15	TRBV19	.	TGTGCCAGTAAAACTAAGCCCGATAGCAATCAGCCCCAGCATTTT	CASKTKPDSNQPQHF
TRBJ1-1	.	15	TRBV6-2/TRBV6-3	.	TGTGCCAGCAGCCCCAGTCTTGCGGGCAACACTGAAGCTTTCTTT	CASSPSLAGNTEAFF
TRBJ1-2	few	13	TRBV27	TRBD1	TGTGCCAGCACCCGACAGGGGGGAGATGGCTACACCTTC	CASTRQGGDGYTF
TRBJ2-2	few	14	TRBV7-8	.	TGTGCCAGCAGCTCACGCCTCGAGGGCGGGGAGCTGTTTTTT	CASSSRLEGGELFF
TRBJ2-2	.	15	TRBV19	TRBD2	TGTGCCAGTCTTAGCGGCGGGGGAAACACCGGGGAGCTGTTTTTT	CASLSGGGNTGELFF
TRBJ2-5	many	15	TRBV7-6	.	TGTGCCAGCAGCTTAGCTCAATCGGGGCAAGAGACCCAGTACTTC	CASSLAQSGQETQYF